This is a list of T cell receptor beta chains from one sample in a study of blood T cells in healthy people across ages. MiXCR was run by TCRdb on the 5' RACE reads, yielding one entry per CDR3 protein. The data show 650,000 to 1,000,000 distinct CDR3 sequences, about 37% seen once. The sequencing input was blood. The receptors were sampled from a man in his late teens or twenties in good health. Each CDR3 is given without its conserved first and last residue. The D gene is left open where the match is weak.

V	J	D	CDR3
TRBV20-1	TRBJ1-1	TRBD1	SAGQVNTEAF
TRBV4-1	TRBJ2-4	.	ASSQKSGYPEY
TRBV20-1	TRBJ2-1	.	SGRGLGTIHSYNEQF
TRBV20-1	TRBJ2-1	TRBD2	SARVWTSGSYNEQF
TRBV4-3	TRBJ2-7	.	ASSQDTVLAYEQY
TRBV5-5	TRBJ1-5	.	ASSLVEFSQPQH
TRBV9	TRBJ1-2	.	ASSGGNEENYGYT
TRBV5-1	TRBJ2-3	TRBD2	ASSLGPGLASDTQY
TRBV5-5	TRBJ1-2	.	ASSLEANNYGYT
TRBV6-1	TRBJ2-2	.	ASSAFTGSGELF
TRBV20-1	TRBJ1-1	.	SAGGPSNTEAF
TRBV12-3/TRBV12-4	TRBJ1-1	TRBD1	ASRTGTEGTEAF
TRBV28	TRBJ2-1	.	ASSPGGAGQPYNEQF